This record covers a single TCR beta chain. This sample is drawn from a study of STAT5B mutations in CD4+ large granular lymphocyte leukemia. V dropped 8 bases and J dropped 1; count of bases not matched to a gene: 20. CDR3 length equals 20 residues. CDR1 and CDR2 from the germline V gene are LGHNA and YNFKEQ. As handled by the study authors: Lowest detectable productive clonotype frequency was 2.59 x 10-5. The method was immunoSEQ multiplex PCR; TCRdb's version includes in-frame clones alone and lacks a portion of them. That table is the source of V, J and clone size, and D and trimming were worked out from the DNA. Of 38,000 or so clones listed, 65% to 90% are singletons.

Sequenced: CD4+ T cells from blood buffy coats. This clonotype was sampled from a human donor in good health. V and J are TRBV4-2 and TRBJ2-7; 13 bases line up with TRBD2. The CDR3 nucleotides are TGTGCCAGCTCCTCAGCCTTCTTTCGGACTAGCGGGAGCCGATCCTACGAGCAGTACTTC. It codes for CASSSAFFRTSGSRSYEQYF.